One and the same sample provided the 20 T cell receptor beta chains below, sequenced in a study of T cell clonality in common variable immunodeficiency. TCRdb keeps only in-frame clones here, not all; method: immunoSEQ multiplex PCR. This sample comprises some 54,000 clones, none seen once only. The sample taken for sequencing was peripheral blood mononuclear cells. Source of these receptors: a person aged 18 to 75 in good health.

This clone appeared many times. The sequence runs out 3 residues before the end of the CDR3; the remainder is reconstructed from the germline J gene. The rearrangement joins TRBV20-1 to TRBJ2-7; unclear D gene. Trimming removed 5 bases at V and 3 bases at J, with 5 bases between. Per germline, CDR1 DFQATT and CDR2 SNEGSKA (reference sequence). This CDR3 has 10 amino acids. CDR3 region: CSADNYEQYF. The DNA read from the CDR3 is TGCAGTGCTGACAACTACGAG.

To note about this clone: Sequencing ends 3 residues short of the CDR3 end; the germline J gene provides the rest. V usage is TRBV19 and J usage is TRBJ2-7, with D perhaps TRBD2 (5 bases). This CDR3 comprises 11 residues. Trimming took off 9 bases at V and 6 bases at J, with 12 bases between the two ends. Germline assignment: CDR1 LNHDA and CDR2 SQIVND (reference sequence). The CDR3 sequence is CASRAGPEQYF. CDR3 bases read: TGTGCCAGCCGGGCGGGTCCCGAG.

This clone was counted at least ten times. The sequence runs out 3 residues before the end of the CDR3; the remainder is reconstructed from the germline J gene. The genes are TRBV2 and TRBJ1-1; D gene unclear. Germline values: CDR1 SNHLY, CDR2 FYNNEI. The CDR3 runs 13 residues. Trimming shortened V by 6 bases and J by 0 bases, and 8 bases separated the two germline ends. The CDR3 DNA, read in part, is TGTGCCAGCAGGCGCCCTCTGAACACTGAA. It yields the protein CASRRPLNTE. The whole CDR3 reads CASRRPLNTEAFF.

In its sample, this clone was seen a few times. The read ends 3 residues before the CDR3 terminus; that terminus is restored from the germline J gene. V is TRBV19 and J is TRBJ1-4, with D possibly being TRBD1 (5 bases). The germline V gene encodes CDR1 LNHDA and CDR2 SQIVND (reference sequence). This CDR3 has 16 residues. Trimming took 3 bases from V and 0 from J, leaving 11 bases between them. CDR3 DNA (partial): TGTGCCAGTAGTATTGGGGCAACAACAACTAATGAAAAA. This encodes CASSIGATTTNEK. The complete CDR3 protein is CASSIGATTTNEKLFF. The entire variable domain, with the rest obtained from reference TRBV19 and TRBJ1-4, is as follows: DGGITQSPKYLFRKEGQNVTLSCEQNLNHDAMYWYRQDPGQGLRLIYYSQIVNDFQKGDIAEGYSVSREKKESFPLTVTSAQKNPTAFYLCASSIGATTTNEKLFFGSGTQLSVL.

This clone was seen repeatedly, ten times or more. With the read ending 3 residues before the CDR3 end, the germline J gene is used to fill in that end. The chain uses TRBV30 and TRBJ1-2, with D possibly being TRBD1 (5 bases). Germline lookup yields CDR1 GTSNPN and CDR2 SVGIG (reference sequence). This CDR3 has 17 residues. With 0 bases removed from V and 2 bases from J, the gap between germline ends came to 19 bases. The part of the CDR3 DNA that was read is TGTGCCTGGAGTGTGTCCCCGCCAGGGTGGGGCAACTATGGC. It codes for CAWSVSPPGWGNYG. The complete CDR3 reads CAWSVSPPGWGNYGYTF.

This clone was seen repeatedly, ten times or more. CDR3: CACKGQDNQPQHF. Incomplete CDR3 DNA: TGTGCCTGTAAGGGACAGGACAATCAGCCC. This chain uses TRBV30 with TRBJ1-5; 8 bases map to TRBD1. The missing CDR3 end, 3 residues past where the read stops, is filled in from the germline J gene. Germline CDR1 and CDR2: GTSNPN and SVGIG (reference sequence). This CDR3 has 13 residues. With V trimmed by 6 bases and J by 3 bases, 4 bases remained unmatched.

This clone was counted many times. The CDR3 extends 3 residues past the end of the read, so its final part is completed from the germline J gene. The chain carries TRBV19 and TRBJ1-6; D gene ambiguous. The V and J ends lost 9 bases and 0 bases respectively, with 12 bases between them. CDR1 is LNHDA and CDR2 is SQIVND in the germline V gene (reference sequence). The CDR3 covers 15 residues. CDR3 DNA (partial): TGTGCCAGCGCGACTTCAAGCTCCTATAATTCACCC. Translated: CASATSSSYNSP. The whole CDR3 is CASATSSSYNSPLHF.

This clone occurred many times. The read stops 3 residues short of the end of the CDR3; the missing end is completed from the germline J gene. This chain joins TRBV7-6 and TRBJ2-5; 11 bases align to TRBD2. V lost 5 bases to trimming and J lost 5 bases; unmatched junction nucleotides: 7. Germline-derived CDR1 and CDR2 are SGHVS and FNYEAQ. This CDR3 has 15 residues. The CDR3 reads CASSGSGGAWETQYF. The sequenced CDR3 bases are TGTGCCAGCAGCGGTAGCGGGGGGGCGTGGGAGACC.

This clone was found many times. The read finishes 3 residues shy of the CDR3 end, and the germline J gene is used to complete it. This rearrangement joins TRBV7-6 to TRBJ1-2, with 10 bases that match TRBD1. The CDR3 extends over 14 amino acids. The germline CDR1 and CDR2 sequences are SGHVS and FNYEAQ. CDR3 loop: CASSPGQGLAGYTF. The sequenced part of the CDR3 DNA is TGTGCCAGCAGCCCGGGACAGGGGCTGGCAGGC.

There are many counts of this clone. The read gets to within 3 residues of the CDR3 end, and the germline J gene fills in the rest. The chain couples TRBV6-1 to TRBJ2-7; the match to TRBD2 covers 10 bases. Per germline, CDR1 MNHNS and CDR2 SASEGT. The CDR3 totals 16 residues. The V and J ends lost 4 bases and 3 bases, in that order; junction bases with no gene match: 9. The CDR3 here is CASSGSGRPLNYEQYF. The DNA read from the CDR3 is TGTGCCAGCAGTGGTAGCGGGAGGCCCCTTAACTACGAG.

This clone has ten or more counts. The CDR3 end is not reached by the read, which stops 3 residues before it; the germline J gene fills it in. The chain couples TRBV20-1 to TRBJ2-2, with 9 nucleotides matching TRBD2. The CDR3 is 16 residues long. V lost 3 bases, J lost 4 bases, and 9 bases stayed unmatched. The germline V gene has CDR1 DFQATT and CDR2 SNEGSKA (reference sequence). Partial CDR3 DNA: TGCAGTGCTAGCGTTAGCGGGAGAGGGGTCACCGGGGAG. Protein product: CSASVSGRGVTGE. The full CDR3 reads CSASVSGRGVTGELFF.

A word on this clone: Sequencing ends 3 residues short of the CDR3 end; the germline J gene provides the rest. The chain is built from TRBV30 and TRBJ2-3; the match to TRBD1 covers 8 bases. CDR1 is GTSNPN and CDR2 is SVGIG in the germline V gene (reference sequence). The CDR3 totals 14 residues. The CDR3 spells CAWSRQGNNQPQYF. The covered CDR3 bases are TGTGCCTGGAGTCGACAGGGGAACAATCAGCCG. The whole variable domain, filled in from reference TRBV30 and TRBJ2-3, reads SQTIHQWPATLVQPVGSPLSLECTVEGTSNPNLYWYRQAAGRGLQLLFYSVGIGQISSEVPQNLSASRPQDRQFILSSKKLLLSDSGFYLCAWSRQGNNQPQYFGPGTRLTVL.

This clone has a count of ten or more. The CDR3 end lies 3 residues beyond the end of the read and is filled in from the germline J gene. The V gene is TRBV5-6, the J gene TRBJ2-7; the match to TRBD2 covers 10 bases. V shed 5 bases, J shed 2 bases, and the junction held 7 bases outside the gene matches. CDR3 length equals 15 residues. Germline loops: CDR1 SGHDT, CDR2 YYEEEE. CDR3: CASSLRTSGPYEQYF. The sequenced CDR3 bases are TGTGCCAGCAGTCTCCGGACTAGCGGACCCTACGAG.

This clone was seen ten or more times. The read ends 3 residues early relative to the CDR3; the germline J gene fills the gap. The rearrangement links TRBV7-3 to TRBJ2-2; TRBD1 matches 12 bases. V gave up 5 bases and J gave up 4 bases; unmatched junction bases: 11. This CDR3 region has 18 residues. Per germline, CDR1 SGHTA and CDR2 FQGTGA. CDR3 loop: CASSPGTGGVLGTGELFF. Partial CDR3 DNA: TGTGCCAGCAGCCCCGGGACAGGGGGCGTTTTGGGCACCGGGGAG.

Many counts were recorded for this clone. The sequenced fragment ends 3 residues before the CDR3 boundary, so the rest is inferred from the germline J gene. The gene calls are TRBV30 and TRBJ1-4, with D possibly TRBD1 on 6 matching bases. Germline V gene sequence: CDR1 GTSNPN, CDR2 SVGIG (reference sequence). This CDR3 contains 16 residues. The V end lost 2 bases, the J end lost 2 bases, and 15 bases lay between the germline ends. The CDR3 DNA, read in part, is TGTGCCTGGAGTAAGGACAGAACGTTCACTAATGAAAAA. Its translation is CAWSKDRTFTNEK. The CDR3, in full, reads CAWSKDRTFTNEKLFF.

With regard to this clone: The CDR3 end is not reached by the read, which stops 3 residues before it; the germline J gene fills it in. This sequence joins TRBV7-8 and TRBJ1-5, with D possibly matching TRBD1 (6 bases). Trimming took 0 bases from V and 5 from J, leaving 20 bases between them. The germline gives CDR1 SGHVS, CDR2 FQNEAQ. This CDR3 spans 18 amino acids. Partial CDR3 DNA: TGTGCCAGCAGCTTAGCGCGTGTGGGTACAGGGTGGGATCAGCCC. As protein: CASSLARVGTGWDQP. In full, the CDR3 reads CASSLARVGTGWDQPQHF.

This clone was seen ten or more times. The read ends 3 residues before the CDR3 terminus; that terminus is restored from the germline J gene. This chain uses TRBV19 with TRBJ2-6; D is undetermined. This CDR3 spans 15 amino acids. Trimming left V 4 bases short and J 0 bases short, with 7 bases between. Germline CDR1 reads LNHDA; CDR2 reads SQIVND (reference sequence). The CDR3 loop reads CASSTGSSGANVLTF. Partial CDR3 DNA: TGTGCCAGTAGTACAGGAAGCTCTGGGGCCAACGTC.

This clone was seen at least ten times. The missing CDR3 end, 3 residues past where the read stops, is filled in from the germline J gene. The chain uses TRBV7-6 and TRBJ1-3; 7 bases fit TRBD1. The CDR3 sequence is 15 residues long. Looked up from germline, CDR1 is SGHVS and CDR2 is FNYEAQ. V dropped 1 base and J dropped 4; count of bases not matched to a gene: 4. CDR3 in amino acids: CASSLDQGVGNTIYF. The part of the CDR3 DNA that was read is TGTGCCAGCAGCTTAGATCAGGGGGTCGGAAACACC.

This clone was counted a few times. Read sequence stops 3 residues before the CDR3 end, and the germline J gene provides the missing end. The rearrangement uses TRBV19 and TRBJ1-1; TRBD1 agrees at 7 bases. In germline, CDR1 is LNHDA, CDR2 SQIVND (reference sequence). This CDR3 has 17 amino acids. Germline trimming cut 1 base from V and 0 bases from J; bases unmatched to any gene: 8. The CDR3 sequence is CASSIATGQGMNTEAFF. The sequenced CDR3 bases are TGTGCCAGTAGTATAGCGACAGGGCAGGGAATGAACACTGAA.

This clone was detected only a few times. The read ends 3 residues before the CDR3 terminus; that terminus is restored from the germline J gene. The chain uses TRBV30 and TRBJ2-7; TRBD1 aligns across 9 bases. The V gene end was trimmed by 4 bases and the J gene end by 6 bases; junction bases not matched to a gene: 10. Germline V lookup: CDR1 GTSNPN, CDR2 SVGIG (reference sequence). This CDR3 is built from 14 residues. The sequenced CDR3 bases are TGTGCCTGGAAGTTGGGACAGGGCGCTCGCGAG. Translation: CAWKLGQGARE. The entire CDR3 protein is CAWKLGQGAREQYF.